Listed below are T cell receptor beta chains from one sample, sequenced in a study of blood T cell repertoires in COVID-19. Sequencing used immunoSEQ multiplex PCR; TCRdb keeps in-frame clones, though not all of them. This sample has a few hundred thousand clones, with roughly 84% found just once. The sequenced sample was peripheral blood. Every receptor here comes from a man aged 60-69 years with acute or convalescent COVID-19. The CDR3 runs from the conserved cysteine through the conserved F or W. Each record gives: V gene, clone size, J gene, D gene, CDR3 protein, CDR3 DNA. D genes are given only for firm matches. Size is omitted from some rows. Given values are once, few, many or a class for expanded clones.

TRBV19	.	TRBJ2-1	.	CASSMVDYNEQFF	TGTGCCAGTAGTATGGTAGACTACAATGAGCAGTTCTTC
TRBV7-6	.	TRBJ2-3	.	CASSLRGGGGPDTQYF	TGTGCCAGCAGCTTAAGGGGCGGAGGAGGGCCAGATACGCAGTATTTT
TRBV5-1	.	TRBJ2-1	.	CASSPYGGGSYNEQFF	TGCGCCAGCAGCCCCTATGGGGGCGGTTCCTACAATGAGCAGTTCTTC
TRBV9	.	TRBJ1-2	TRBD1	CASGALSGGGNYGYTF	TGTGCCAGCGGCGCCCTTTCGGGAGGGGGCAACTATGGCTACACCTTC
TRBV7-3	.	TRBJ2-5	.	CASSARMGLQETQYF	TGTGCCAGCAGTGCGAGGATGGGGCTGCAAGAGACCCAGTACTTC
TRBV28	.	TRBJ1-5	.	CASSLLSAGNQPQHF	TGTGCCAGCAGTTTATTATCGGCAGGGAATCAGCCCCAGCATTTT
TRBV5-6	.	TRBJ1-2	.	CASSLSGQSLRTNYGYTF	TGTGCCAGCAGCTTGAGTGGACAATCTCTTCGGACTAACTATGGCTACACCTTC
TRBV24-1	.	TRBJ1-1	.	CATSDLVVWEQGRLGPNTEAFF	TGTGCCACCAGTGATTTGGTAGTGTGGGAACAGGGACGGTTGGGACCTAACACTGAAGCTTTCTTT
TRBV4-3	.	TRBJ1-1	TRBD1	CASSQERGRDTEAFF	TGCGCCAGCAGCCAAGAGAGGGGGCGAGACACTGAAGCTTTCTTT
TRBV4-1	.	TRBJ2-7	.	CASSQEANGDEQYF	TGCGCCAGCAGCCAGGAGGCCAATGGGGACGAGCAGTACTTC
TRBV4-1	.	TRBJ2-6	.	CASSQYGRGEPSGANVLTF	TGCGCCAGCAGCCAATATGGCCGTGGGGAGCCCTCTGGGGCCAACGTCCTGACTTTC
TRBV18	.	TRBJ2-7	.	CASSPGQYEQYF	TGTGCCAGCTCACCAGGGCAGTACGAGCAGTACTTC
TRBV9	many	TRBJ1-2	TRBD1	CASSPPQGAVRYTF	TGTGCCAGCAGCCCCCCACAGGGGGCAGTTCGCTACACCTTC
TRBV11-3	.	TRBJ2-1	TRBD2	CASSPGLAGGPNEQFF	TGTGCCAGCAGCCCCGGATTAGCGGGAGGGCCTAATGAGCAGTTCTTC
TRBV19	.	TRBJ2-2	TRBD2	CASNLEASGTGELFF	TGTGCCAGTAACCTAGAGGCTAGCGGAACCGGGGAGCTGTTTTTT
TRBV10-3	once	TRBJ2-7	.	CASRGGSSYEQYF	TGTGCCAGCAGGGGCGGGAGCTCCTACGAGCAGTACTTC
TRBV11-2	few	TRBJ1-4	.	CASSPRGGVSEKLFF	TGTGCCAGCAGCCCTCGAGGAGGGGTCAGTGAAAAACTGTTTTTT
TRBV5-1	.	TRBJ2-5	.	CASSKDTPGETQYF	TGCGCCAGCAGCAAGGACACCCCAGGGGAGACCCAGTACTTC
TRBV19	.	TRBJ2-7	TRBD1	CASSSGGVYEQYF	TGTGCCAGTAGTTCAGGGGGCGTTTACGAGCAGTACTTC
TRBV5-4	.	TRBJ2-7	.	CASSLGLASTYEQYF	TGTGCCAGCAGCTTGGGGCTAGCGAGTACCTACGAGCAGTACTTC
TRBV13	.	TRBJ2-2	.	CASSLTTGFHGELFF	TGTGCCAGCAGCTTAACCACAGGGTTTCACGGGGAGCTGTTTTTT
TRBV19	once	TRBJ2-1	TRBD1	CASSIGRDRNEQFF	TGTGCCAGTAGTATAGGCCGGGACAGGAATGAGCAGTTCTTC
TRBV7-2	.	TRBJ1-2	.	CASSLLRGYGYTF	TGTGCCAGCAGCTTACTTAGAGGGTATGGCTACACCTTC
TRBV6-5	.	TRBJ1-2	.	CASSSTGIINYGYTF	TGTGCCAGCAGCTCCACAGGGATCATTAACTATGGCTACACCTTC
TRBV6-5	.	TRBJ1-5	.	CASSSTTPGPQHF	TGTGCCAGCAGTTCGACGACTCCTGGGCCCCAGCATTTT
TRBV28	.	TRBJ2-5	.	CASSFGVQETQYF	TGTGCCAGCAGTTTCGGGGTGCAAGAGACCCAGTACTTC
TRBV27	.	TRBJ1-5	.	CAPRGLKPQHF	TGTGCCCCCCGGGGTCTCAAGCCCCAGCATTTT
TRBV11-2	.	TRBJ1-1	.	CASTSRGMNTEAFF	TGTGCCAGCACCTCCCGCGGCATGAACACTGAAGCTTTCTTT